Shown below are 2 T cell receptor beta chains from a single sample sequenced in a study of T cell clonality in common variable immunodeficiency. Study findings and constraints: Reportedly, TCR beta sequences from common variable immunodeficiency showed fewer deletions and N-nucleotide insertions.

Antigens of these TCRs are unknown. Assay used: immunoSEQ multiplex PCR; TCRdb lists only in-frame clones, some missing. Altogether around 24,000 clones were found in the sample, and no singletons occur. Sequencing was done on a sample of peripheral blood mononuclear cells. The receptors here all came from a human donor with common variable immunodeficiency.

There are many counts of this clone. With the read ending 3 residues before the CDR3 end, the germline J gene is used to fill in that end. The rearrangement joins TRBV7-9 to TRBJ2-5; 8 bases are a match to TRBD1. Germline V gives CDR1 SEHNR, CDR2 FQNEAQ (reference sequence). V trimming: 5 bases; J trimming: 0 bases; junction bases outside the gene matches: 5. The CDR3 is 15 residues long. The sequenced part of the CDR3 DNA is TGTGCCAGCAGCACCAGGGACAGGTACCAAGAGACC. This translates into CASSTRDRYQET. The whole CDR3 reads CASSTRDRYQETQYF.

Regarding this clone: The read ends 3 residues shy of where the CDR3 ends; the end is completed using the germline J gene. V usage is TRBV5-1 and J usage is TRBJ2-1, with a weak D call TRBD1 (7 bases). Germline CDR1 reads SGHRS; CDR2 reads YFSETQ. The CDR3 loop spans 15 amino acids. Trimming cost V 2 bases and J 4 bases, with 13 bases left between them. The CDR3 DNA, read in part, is TGCGCCAGCAGCTTTCGACAGGGAGGATACAATGAG. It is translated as CASSFRQGGYNE. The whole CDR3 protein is CASSFRQGGYNEQFF.